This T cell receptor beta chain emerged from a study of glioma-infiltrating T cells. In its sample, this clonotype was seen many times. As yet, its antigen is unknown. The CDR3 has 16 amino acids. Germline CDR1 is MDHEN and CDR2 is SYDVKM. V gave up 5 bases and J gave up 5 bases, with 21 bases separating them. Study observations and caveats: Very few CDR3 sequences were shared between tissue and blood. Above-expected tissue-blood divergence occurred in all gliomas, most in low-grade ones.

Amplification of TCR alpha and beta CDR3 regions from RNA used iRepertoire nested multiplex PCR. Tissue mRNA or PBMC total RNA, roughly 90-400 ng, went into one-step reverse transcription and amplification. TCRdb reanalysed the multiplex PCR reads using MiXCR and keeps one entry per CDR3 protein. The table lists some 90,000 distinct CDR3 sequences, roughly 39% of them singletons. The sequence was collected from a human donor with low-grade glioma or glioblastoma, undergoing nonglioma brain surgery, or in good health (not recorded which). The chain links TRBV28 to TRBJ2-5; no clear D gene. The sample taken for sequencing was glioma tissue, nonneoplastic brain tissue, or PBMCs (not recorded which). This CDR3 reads CASSTSLGGKRETQYF. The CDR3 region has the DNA TGTGCCAGCAGTACTTCCCTTGGCGGAAAGAGGGAGACCCAGTACTTC.